Listed below are T cell receptor beta chains from one sample, sequenced in a study of beta chain features in type 1 diabetes. The method was immunoSEQ multiplex PCR; TCRdb's version includes in-frame clones alone and lacks a portion of them. The table lists 150,000 to 200,000 clones, around 63% of them singletons. Sequencing was done on a sample of naive CD4+ T cells from blood. These receptors all stem from a man aged 25 to 40 with type 1 diabetes. The CDR3 runs from the conserved cysteine through the conserved F or W. The D gene is left open where the match is weak. Not all rows give a size; the values are once, few, many and, for expanded clones, a class.

j_gene | abundance | v_gene | d_gene | CDR3aa | CDR3nt
TRBJ1-4 | NA | TRBV29-1 | TRBD1 | CSVEGTGNEKLFF | TGCAGCGTTGAGGGGACAGGGAATGAAAAACTGTTTTTT
TRBJ1-3 | once | TRBV13 | TRBD1 | CASSSGQGGNTIYF | TGTGCCAGCAGCTCGGGACAGGGAGGAAACACCATATATTTT
TRBJ2-5 | NA | TRBV7-9 | NA | CASSPTMGGTETQYF | TGTGCCAGCAGCCCCACCATGGGGGGCACAGAGACCCAGTACTTC
TRBJ2-5 | NA | TRBV30 | NA | CAWSVLAGGETQYF | TGTGCCTGGAGTGTACTGGCAGGGGGGGAGACCCAGTACTTC
TRBJ2-1 | NA | TRBV18 | NA | CASSLWRDNEQFF | TGTGCCAGCTCACTCTGGCGGGACAATGAGCAGTTCTTC
TRBJ1-2 | few | TRBV29-1 | NA | CSAGRVYGYTF | TGCAGCGCTGGTAGAGTCTATGGCTACACCTTC
TRBJ2-5 | NA | TRBV7-2 | TRBD1 | CASSRDSTKETQYF | TGTGCCAGCAGTCGGGACAGCACAAAAGAGACCCAGTACTTC
TRBJ2-1 | NA | TRBV18 | NA | CASSPSREGEQFF | TGTGCCAGCTCACCATCCAGGGAAGGTGAGCAGTTCTTC
TRBJ2-2 | NA | TRBV30 | TRBD1 | CAWSDDRVNTGELFF | TGTGCCTGGAGCGATGACAGGGTCAACACCGGGGAGCTGTTTTTT
TRBJ2-1 | NA | TRBV9 | NA | CASSRIDEQFF | TGTGCCAGCAGCCGCATCGATGAGCAGTTCTTC
TRBJ1-3 | NA | TRBV30 | NA | CAWSVSGRSGNTIYF | TGTGCCTGGAGTGTAAGCGGCAGGTCCGGAAACACCATATATTTT
TRBJ2-1 | NA | TRBV11-2 | NA | CASSLEDEQFF | TGTGCCAGCAGCTTAGAGGATGAGCAGTTCTTC
TRBJ2-7 | NA | TRBV9 | NA | CASSVADGTYEQYF | TGTGCCAGCAGCGTAGCGGACGGAACCTACGAGCAGTACTTC
TRBJ1-2 | NA | TRBV29-1 | NA | CSVDRKPGLPNYGYTF | TGCAGCGTTGATCGCAAACCGGGACTGCCTAACTATGGCTACACCTTC
TRBJ2-5 | NA | TRBV29-1 | TRBD2 | CSVEDGGSGETQYF | TGCAGCGTTGAAGACGGCGGGAGCGGGGAGACCCAGTACTTC
TRBJ2-5 | NA | TRBV6-6 | NA | CASSYPGAREQETQYF | TGTGCCAGCAGTTACCCGGGGGCGCGTGAACAAGAGACCCAGTACTTC
TRBJ2-7 | once | TRBV29-1 | NA | CSVKGGRESSYEQYF | TGCAGCGTGAAAGGGGGTCGGGAAAGCTCCTACGAGCAGTACTTC
TRBJ2-3 | NA | TRBV7-2 | TRBD2 | CASSLASSGGVDTQYF | TGTGCCAGCAGCTTAGCGAGTAGCGGGGGGGTAGATACGCAGTATTTT
TRBJ2-1 | NA | TRBV29-1 | TRBD2 | CSVHGGGNEQFF | TGCAGCGTACACGGCGGGGGTAATGAGCAGTTCTTC
TRBJ2-3 | NA | TRBV30 | TRBD1 | CACTTYGQETADTQYF | TGTGCCTGCACAACCTACGGACAGGAAACCGCAGATACGCAGTATTTT
TRBJ2-7 | NA | TRBV7-2 | NA | CASSYDTYEQYF | TGTGCCAGCAGCTATGACACTTACGAGCAGTACTTC
TRBJ2-3 | NA | TRBV7-2 | TRBD2 | CASSFGLEIDTQYF | TGTGCCAGCAGCTTTGGACTAGAGATAGATACGCAGTATTTT
TRBJ2-5 | NA | TRBV29-1 | NA | CSVQGGQETQYF | TGCAGCGTTCAGGGAGGACAAGAGACCCAGTACTTC
TRBJ2-3 | NA | TRBV28 | TRBD1 | CASRTGQGTDTQYF | TGTGCCAGCAGGACGGGACAGGGGACAGATACGCAGTATTTT
TRBJ2-3 | NA | TRBV11-2 | NA | CASSLGLQSSADTQYF | TGTGCCAGCAGCTTAGGTCTCCAGAGTTCGGCAGATACGCAGTATTTT
TRBJ2-7 | NA | TRBV7-2 | TRBD2 | CASSTLAGSYEQYF | TGTGCCAGCAGCACATTAGCGGGGTCCTACGAGCAGTACTTC
TRBJ1-5 | NA | TRBV7-2 | NA | CASSFGQTDGQPQHF | TGTGCCAGCAGCTTCGGACAGACCGACGGTCAGCCCCAGCATTTT
TRBJ2-1 | NA | TRBV4-3 | TRBD1 | CASSRDRGYNEQFF | TGCGCCAGCAGCCGGGACAGGGGGTACAATGAGCAGTTCTTC